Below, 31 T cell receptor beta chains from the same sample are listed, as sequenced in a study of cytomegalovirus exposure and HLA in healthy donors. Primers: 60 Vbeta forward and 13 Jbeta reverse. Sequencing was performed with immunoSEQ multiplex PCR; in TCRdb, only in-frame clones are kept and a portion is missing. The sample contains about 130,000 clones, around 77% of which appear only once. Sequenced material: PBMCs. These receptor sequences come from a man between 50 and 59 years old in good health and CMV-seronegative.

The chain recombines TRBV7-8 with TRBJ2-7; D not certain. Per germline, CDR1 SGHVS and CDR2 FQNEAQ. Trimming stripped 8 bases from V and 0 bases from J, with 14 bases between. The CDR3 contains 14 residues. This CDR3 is CASGGLVNSYEQYF. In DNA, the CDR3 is TGTGCCAGCGGCGGTCTAGTCAACTCCTACGAGCAGTACTTC.

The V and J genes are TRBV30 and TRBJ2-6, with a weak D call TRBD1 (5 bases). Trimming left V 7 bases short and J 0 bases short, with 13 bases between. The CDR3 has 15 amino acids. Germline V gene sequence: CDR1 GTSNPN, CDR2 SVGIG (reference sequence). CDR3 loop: CALSRGSSGANVLTF. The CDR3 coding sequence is TGTGCCTTAAGTAGGGGAAGCTCTGGGGCCAACGTCCTGACTTTC.

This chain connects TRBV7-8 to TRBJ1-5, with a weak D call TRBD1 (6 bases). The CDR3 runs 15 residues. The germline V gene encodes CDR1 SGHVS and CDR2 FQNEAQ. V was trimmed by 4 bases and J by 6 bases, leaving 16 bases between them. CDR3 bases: TGTGCCAGCAGCTACCTTCAGGGGTTGACTCAGCCCCAGCATTTT. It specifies CASSYLQGLTQPQHF.

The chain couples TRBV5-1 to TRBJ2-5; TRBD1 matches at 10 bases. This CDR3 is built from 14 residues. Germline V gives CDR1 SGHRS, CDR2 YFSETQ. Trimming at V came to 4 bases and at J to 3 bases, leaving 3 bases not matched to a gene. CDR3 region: CASSRGTGEETQYF. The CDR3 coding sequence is TGCGCCAGCAGCCGGGGGACAGGGGAAGAGACCCAGTACTTC.

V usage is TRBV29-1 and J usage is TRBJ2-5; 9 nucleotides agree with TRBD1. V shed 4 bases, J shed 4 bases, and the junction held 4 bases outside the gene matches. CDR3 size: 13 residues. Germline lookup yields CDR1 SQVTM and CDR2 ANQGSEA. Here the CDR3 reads CSVGGQGLETQYF. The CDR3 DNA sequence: TGCAGCGTTGGGGGACAGGGTTTAGAGACCCAGTACTTC.

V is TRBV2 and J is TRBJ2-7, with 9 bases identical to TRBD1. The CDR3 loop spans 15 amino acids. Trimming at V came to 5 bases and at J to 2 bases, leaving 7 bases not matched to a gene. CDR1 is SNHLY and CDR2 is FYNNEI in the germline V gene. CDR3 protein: CASSNPTGGTYEQYF. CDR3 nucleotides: TGTGCCAGCAGTAACCCGACAGGGGGTACCTACGAGCAGTACTTC.

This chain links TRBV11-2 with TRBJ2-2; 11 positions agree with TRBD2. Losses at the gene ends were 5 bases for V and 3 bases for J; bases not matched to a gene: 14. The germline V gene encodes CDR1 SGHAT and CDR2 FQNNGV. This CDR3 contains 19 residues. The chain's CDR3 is CASSPRHGGTSGYTGELFF. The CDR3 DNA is TGTGCCAGCAGCCCCCGACATGGAGGGACTAGCGGATACACCGGGGAGCTGTTTTTT.

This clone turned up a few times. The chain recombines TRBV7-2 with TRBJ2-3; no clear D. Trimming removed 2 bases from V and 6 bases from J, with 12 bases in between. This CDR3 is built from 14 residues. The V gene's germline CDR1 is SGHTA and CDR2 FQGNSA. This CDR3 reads CASSLLVSEDTQYF. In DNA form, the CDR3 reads TGTGCCAGCAGCTTATTGGTAAGCGAGGATACGCAGTATTTT.

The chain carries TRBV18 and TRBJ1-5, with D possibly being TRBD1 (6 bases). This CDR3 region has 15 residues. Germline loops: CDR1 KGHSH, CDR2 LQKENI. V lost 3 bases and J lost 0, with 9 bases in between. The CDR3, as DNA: TGTGCCAGCTCACCGCGGGGGGCTAGCAATCAGCCCCAGCATTTT. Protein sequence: CASSPRGASNQPQHF.

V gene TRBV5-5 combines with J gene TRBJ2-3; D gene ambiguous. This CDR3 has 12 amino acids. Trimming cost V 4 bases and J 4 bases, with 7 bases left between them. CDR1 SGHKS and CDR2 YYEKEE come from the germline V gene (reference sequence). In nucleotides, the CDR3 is TGTGCCAGCAGCACTAACCCAGATACGCAGTATTTT. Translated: CASSTNPDTQYF.

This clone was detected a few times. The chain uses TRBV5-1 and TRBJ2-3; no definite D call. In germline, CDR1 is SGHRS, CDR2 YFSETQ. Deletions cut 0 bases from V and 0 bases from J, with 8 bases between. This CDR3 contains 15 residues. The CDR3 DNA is TGCGCCAGCAGCTTGGCCTTTAAAAGCACAGATACGCAGTATTTT. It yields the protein CASSLAFKSTDTQYF.

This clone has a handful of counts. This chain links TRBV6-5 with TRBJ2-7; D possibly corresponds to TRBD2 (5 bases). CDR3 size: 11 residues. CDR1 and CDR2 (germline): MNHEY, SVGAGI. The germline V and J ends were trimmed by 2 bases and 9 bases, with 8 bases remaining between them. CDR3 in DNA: TGTGCCAGCAGTTACAGAGGAGGGCAGTACTTC. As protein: CASSYRGGQYF.

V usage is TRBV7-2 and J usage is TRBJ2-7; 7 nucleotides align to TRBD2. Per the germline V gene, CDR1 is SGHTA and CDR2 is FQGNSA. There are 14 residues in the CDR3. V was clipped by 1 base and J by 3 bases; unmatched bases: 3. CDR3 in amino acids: CASSLVGGSYEQYF. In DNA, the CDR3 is TGTGCCAGCAGCTTAGTCGGGGGGAGCTACGAGCAGTACTTC.

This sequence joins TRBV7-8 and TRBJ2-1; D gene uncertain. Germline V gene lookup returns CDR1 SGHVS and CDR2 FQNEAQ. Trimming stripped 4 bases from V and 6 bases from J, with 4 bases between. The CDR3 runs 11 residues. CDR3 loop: CASSSFNEQFF. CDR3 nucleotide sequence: TGTGCCAGCAGCTCGTTCAATGAGCAGTTCTTC.

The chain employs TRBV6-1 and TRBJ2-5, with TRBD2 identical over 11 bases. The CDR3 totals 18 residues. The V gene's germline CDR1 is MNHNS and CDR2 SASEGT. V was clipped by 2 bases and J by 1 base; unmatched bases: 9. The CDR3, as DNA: TGTGCCAGCAGTGAAATGGATGGGCTAGCGGGAGGCCAAGAGACCCAGTACTTC. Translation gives CASSEMDGLAGGQETQYF.

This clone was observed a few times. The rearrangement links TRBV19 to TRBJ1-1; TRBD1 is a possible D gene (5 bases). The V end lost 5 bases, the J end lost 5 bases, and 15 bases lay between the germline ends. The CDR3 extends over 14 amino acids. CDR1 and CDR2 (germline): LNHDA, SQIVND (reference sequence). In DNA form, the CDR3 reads TGTGCCAGTAGTTTAACAGGAGCGTCGACTGAAGCTTTCTTT. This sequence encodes CASSLTGASTEAFF.

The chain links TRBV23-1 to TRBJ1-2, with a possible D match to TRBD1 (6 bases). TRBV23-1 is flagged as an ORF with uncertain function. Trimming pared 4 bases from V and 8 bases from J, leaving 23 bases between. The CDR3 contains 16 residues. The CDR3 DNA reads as TGCGCCAGCAGTCTACTAGAACCGGGACACGTCATGGGCTACACCTTC. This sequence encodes CASSLLEPGHVMGYTF.

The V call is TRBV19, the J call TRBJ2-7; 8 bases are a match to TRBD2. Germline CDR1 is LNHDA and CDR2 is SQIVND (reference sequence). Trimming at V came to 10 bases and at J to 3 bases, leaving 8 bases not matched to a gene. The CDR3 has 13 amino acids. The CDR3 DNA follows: TGTGCCAATAGCGTTAGCGGGAACTACGAGCAGTACTTC. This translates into CANSVSGNYEQYF.

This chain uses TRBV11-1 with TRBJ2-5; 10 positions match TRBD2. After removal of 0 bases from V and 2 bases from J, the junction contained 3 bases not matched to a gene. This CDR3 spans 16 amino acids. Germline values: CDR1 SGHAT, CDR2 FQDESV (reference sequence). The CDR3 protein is CASSLATSGTQETQYF. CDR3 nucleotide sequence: TGTGCCAGCAGCTTAGCAACTAGCGGGACTCAAGAGACCCAGTACTTC.

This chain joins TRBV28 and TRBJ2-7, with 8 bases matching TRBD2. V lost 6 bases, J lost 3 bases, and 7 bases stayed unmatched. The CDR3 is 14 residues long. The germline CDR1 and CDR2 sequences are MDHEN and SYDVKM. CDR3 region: CASSSFRGGYEQYF. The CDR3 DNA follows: TGTGCCAGCAGCTCCTTTCGGGGGGGCTACGAGCAGTACTTC.

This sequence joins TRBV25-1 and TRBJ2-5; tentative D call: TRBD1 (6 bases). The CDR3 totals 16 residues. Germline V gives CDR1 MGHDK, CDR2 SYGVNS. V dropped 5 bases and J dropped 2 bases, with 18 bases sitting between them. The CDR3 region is CASSTRVDRLQETQYF. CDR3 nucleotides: TGTGCCAGCAGTACCCGCGTTGACAGGTTACAAGAGACCCAGTACTTC. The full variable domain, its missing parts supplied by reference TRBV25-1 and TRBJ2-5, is EADIYQTPRYLVIGTGKKITLECSQTMGHDKMYWYQQDPGMELHLIHYSYGVNSTEKGDLSSESTVSRIRTEHFPLTLESARPSHTSQYLCASSTRVDRLQETQYFGPGTRLLVL.

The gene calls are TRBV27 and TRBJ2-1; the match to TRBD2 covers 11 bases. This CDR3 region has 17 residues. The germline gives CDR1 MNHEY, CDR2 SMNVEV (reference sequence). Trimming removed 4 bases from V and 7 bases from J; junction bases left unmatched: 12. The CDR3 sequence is CASSSTLAGGIMNEQFF. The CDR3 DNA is TGTGCCAGCAGTTCGACCTTAGCGGGAGGGATAATGAATGAGCAGTTCTTC.

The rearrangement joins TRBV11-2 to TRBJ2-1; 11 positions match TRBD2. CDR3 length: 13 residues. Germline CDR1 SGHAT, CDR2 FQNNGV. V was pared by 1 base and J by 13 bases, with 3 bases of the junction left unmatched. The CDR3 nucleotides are TGTGCCAGCAGCTTAGCGGGACTAGCGGAACAGTTCTTC. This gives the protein CASSLAGLAEQFF.

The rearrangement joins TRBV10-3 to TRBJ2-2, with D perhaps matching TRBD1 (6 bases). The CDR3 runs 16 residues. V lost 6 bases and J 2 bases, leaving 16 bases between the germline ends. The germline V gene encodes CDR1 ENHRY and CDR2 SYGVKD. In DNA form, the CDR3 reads TGTGCCATCAGAGGACTGACAGGAAGAAACACCGGGGAGCTGTTTTTT. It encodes CAIRGLTGRNTGELFF.

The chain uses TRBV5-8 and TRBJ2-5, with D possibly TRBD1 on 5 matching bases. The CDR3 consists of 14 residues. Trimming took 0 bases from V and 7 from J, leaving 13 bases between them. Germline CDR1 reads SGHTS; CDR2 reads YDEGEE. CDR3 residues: CASSLAGRAGTQYF. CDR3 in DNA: TGTGCCAGCAGCTTGGCGGGCAGGGCCGGGACCCAGTACTTC. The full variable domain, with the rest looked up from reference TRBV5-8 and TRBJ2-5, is EAGVTQSPTHLIKTRGQQATLRCSPISGHTSVYWYQQALGLGLQFLLWYDEGEERNRGNFPPRFSGRQFPNYSSELNVNALELEDSALYLCASSLAGRAGTQYFGPGTRLLVL.

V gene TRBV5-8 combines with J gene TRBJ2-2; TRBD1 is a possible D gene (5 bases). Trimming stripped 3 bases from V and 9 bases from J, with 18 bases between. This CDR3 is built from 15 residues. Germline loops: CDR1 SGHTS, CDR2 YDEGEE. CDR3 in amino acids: CASSWGQRVARELFF. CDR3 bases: TGTGCCAGCAGCTGGGGCCAACGGGTCGCGCGGGAGCTGTTTTTT.

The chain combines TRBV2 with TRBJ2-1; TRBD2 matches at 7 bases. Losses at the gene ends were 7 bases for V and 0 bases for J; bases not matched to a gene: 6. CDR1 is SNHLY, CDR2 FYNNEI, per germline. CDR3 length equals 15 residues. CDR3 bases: TGTGCCAGCACCCCCGGGACTAACTCCTACAATGAGCAGTTCTTC. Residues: CASTPGTNSYNEQFF.

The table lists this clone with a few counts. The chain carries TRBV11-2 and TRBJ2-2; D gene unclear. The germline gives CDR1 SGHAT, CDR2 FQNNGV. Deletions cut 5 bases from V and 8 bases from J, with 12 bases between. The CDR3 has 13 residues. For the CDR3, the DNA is TGTGCCAGCAGCGCGCCTGCCAATGGGGAGCTGTTTTTT. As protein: CASSAPANGELFF.

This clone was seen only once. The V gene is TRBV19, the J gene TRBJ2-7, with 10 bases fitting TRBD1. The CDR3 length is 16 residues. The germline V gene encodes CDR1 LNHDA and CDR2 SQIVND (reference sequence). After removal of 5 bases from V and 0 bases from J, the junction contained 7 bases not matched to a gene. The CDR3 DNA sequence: TGTGCCAGTAGTGCAACCCGGGACAGGGGCTCCTACGAGCAGTACTTC. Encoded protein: CASSATRDRGSYEQYF.

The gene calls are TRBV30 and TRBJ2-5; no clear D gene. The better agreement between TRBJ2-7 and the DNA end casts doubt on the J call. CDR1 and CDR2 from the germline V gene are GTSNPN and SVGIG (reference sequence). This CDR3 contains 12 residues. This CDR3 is CAWSLVSNEQYF. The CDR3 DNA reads TGTGCCTGGAGCCTTGTTAGTAACGAGCAGTACTTC.

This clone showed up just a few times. Here the CDR3 reads CASTSVDRDTEAFF. In DNA form, the CDR3 reads TGTGCCAGCACCTCCGTGGACAGGGATACTGAAGCTTTCTTT. The genes are TRBV28 and TRBJ1-1; TRBD1 aligns across 8 bases. The ends lost 7 bases at V and 5 bases at J; junction bases unmatched: 9. CDR3 length: 14 amino acids. Looked up from germline, CDR1 is MDHEN and CDR2 is SYDVKM.